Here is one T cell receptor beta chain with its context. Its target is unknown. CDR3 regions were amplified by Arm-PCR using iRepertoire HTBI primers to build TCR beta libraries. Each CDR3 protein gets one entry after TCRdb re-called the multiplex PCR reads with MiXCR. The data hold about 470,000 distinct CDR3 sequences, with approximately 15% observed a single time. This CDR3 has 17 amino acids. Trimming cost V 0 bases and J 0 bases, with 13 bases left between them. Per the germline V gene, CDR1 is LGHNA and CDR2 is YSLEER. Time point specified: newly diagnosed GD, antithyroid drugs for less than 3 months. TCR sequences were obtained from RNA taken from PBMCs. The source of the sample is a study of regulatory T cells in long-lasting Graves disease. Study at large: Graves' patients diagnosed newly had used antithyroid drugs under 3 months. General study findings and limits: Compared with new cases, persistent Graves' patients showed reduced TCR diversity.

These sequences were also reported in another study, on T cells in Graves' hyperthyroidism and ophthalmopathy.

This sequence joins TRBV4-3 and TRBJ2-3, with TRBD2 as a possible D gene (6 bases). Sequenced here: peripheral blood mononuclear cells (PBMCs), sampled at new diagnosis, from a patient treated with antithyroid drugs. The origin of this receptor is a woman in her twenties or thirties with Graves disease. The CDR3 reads CASSQDGPEGSTDTQYF. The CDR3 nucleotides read TGCGCCAGCAGCCAAGATGGTCCGGAGGGGAGCACAGATACGCAGTATTTT.